These 19 T cell receptor beta chains share one sample of origin, sequenced in a study of tumor-infiltrating lymphocytes in primary liver carcinoma. The authors made TCR beta cDNA from 400 to 550 ng total RNA with a constant-region primer. Libraries for TCR beta were built through three nested multiplex PCR rounds, which together made up a slightly modified ARM-PCR procedure. Amplification in the first two PCR rounds was performed using TRBV1-TRBV30 forward primers and a C-beta reverse primer for approximately 10 cycles each. Each CDR3 protein gets one entry after TCRdb re-called the multiplex PCR reads with MiXCR. The repertoire holds 310,000 or so distinct CDR3 sequences, with more than 55% as singletons. Out of unsorted whole blood came the blood RNA, and germline DNA was extracted as well. Sequenced sample: peripheral blood. The receptor source for this set is a woman aged 25-40 years with primary liver carcinoma and hepatitis B virus infection.

This clonotype was observed a handful of times. The genes are TRBV28 and TRBJ2-7; D is unresolved. The CDR3 has 13 residues. The germline V gene has CDR1 MDHEN and CDR2 SYDVKM. V dropped 6 bases and J dropped 1 base, with 10 bases sitting between them. The CDR3 region has the DNA TGTGCCAGCAGGACCGGGCCTTCCTACGAGCAGTACTTC. This gives the protein CASRTGPSYEQYF.

This chain connects TRBV7-8 to TRBJ2-1; 7 bases are a match to TRBD2. The germline V gene has CDR1 SGHVS and CDR2 FQNEAQ. The V and J ends lost 8 bases and 15 bases, in that order; junction bases with no gene match: 13. The length of the CDR3 is 12 residues. Here the CDR3 reads CASVQSGGMWFF. DNA for the CDR3: TGTGCCAGCGTCCAGTCGGGGGGTATGTGGTTCTTC.

This clonotype was counted only a few times. The genes are TRBV12-3 or TRBV12-4 and TRBJ2-1; a possible D gene is TRBD2 (6 bases). Trimming cost V 7 bases and J 7 bases, with 14 bases left between them. There are 13 residues in the CDR3. The CDR3 DNA is TGTGCCAGCACCCGGGACTCTCCTAATGAGCAGTTCTTC. It is translated as CASTRDSPNEQFF.

Note on this clonotype: Compared with germline, one end of the junction differs, possibly owing to a read error. The chain employs TRBV4-3 and TRBJ2-7; a possible D gene is TRBD2 (5 bases). Germline values: CDR1 LGHNA, CDR2 YSLEER. The CDR3 has 12 residues. This CDR3 is CPSSRERGEQYF. Here the CDR3 DNA reads TGTCCCAGCAGCCGAGAACGCGGGGAGCAGTACTTC.

The genes are TRBV5-6 and TRBJ1-5, with D perhaps matching TRBD1 (6 bases). This CDR3 contains 15 residues. Trimming removed 3 bases at V and 5 bases at J, with 15 bases between. Germline lookup yields CDR1 SGHDT and CDR2 YYEEEE. This chain's CDR3 is CASSSTWGGDQPQHF. CDR3 DNA sequence: TGTGCCAGCAGCTCTACTTGGGGGGGCGATCAGCCCCAGCATTTT. Variable domain in full (rest from reference TRBV5-6 and TRBJ1-5): DAGVTQSPTHLIKTRGQQVTLRCSPKSGHDTVSWYQQALGQGPQFIFQYYEEEERQRGNFPDRFSGHQFPNYSSELNVNALLLGDSALYLCASSSTWGGDQPQHFGDGTRLSIL.

On this clonotype: Compared with germline, one end of the junction differs, possibly owing to a read error. V usage is TRBV7-9 and J usage is TRBJ2-2, with D uncertain. The germline gives CDR1 SEHNR, CDR2 FQNEAQ (reference sequence). CDR3 length equals 13 residues. The CDR3 region is CASSPSNTRELFF. The CDR3 coding sequence is TGCGCCAGCAGCCCCTCCAACACCCGGGAGCTGTTTTTT.

With respect to this clonotype: A much larger clone is a single base away; this may be a read error. The chain has TRBV5-1 and TRBJ2-2; tentatively, D is TRBD1 (6 bases). CDR1 and CDR2 (germline): SGHRS, YFSETQ. This CDR3 has 15 amino acids. CDR3 DNA sequence: TGCACCAGCAGCTTGAGGTCGACAGGCACCGGGGAGCTGTTTTTT. Translating it yields CTSSLRSTGTGELFF.

The CDR3 is CASSPRNSYEQYF. Here the CDR3 DNA reads TGTGCCAGCAGTCCCCGGAACTCCTACGAGCAGTACTTC. The V and J genes are TRBV12-3 or TRBV12-4 and TRBJ2-7; D is undetermined. This CDR3 spans 13 amino acids. V was pared by 5 bases and J by 0 bases, with 8 bases between.

Comments on this clonotype: Lacking the conserved final phenylalanine or tryptophan, this CDR3 likely reflects a read error. V is TRBV11-2 and J is TRBJ2-7, with D unresolved. CDR3 length: 13 amino acids. Germline-derived CDR1 and CDR2 are SGHAT and FQNNGV. The CDR3: CASSPPSSYEQYS. The CDR3 nucleotides read TGTGCCAGCAGCCCCCCGAGCTCCTACGAACAGTACTCC.

In regard to this clonotype: This may arise from a read error, as a much more abundant clone is one base away. This chain uses TRBV6-5 with TRBJ1-3, with TRBD1 as a possible D gene (5 bases). The length of the CDR3 is 14 residues. CDR1 is MNHEY, CDR2 SVGAGI, per germline. The CDR3 DNA sequence: TGTGCCAGCAGTTGGGGGGACTCTGGAACCACCATATATTTT. This gives the protein CASSWGDSGTTIYF.

In regard to this clonotype: The CDR3 end shows no conserved phenylalanine or tryptophan, and so a read error is likely. The chain combines TRBV14 with TRBJ2-7, with TRBD2 identical over 8 bases. The ends lost 1 base at V and 2 bases at J; junction bases unmatched: 7. Germline CDR1 is SGHDN and CDR2 is FVKESK. This CDR3 region has 16 residues. CDR3 protein: CASSQVASGSPYEQYI. The CDR3 DNA follows: TGTGCCAGCAGCCAAGTGGCCAGCGGGAGTCCCTACGAGCAGTACATC.

This chain uses TRBV6-6 with TRBJ1-4; 7 nucleotides line up with TRBD1. CDR3 length: 15 amino acids. The trim removed 2 bases at V and 8 bases at J, leaving 8 bases unmatched. The V gene's germline CDR1 is MNHNY and CDR2 SVGAGI (reference sequence). CDR3 DNA: TGTGCCAGCAGTTACGGGACAGATCGGGGAGAAAAACTGTTTTTT. It translates to CASSYGTDRGEKLFF.

The chain joins TRBV6-5 to TRBJ2-3; D ambiguous. Trimming took off 6 bases at V and 1 base at J, with 11 bases between the two ends. This CDR3 comprises 14 residues. CDR1 is MNHEY, CDR2 SVGAGI, per germline. The CDR3 nucleotides are TGTGCCAGCAGCCAAGGCCCGGGCACAGATACGCAGTATTTT. It encodes CASSQGPGTDTQYF.

A note on this clonotype: At one boundary the junction diverges from the germline segment, which might be a read error. The J gene is TRBJ1-1, the V gene TRBV29-1; D not certain. The length of the CDR3 is 12 residues. The germline V gene has CDR1 SQVTM and CDR2 ANQGSEA. In DNA, the CDR3 is TGCGGCGTTAAGCTGATGAACACTGAAGCTTTCTTT. Translation: CGVKLMNTEAFF.

This clonotype is a singleton in its sample. Compared with germline, one end of the junction differs, possibly owing to a read error. CDR3 sequence: CAISLRRREGQGEQFF. The CDR3 nucleotides are TGTGCCATCAGCTTAAGGAGGCGGGAGGGCCAGGGTGAGCAGTTCTTC. This chain connects TRBV11-3 to TRBJ2-1; 9 nucleotides align to TRBD2. The CDR3 extends over 16 amino acids. In germline, CDR1 is SGHNT, CDR2 YENEEA. Supplemented by reference TRBV11-3 and TRBJ2-1, the full variable domain reads EAGVVQSPRYKIIEKKQPVAFWCNPISGHNTLYWYLQNLGQGPELLIRYENEEAVDDSQLPKDRFSAERLKGVDSTLKIQPAELGDSAVYLCAISLRRREGQGEQFFGPGTRLTVL.

This clonotype was seen repeatedly, ten times or more. One end of the junction is discordant with germline, which a read error may explain. The CDR3 protein is CSLDRISQETQYF. CDR3 DNA sequence: TGCAGCCTTGACAGGATATCTCAAGAGACCCAGTACTTC. The chain is built from TRBV29-1 and TRBJ2-5, with D possibly matching TRBD1 (6 bases). The CDR3 is 13 amino acids. CDR1 SQVTM and CDR2 ANQGSEA come from the germline V gene.

As to this clonotype: This clone may be a read error of a much larger clone one base away. The CDR3 reads CASSLSTGIDYGCTF. The DNA for the CDR3 is TGTGCCAGCAGCTTAAGTACCGGGATTGATTATGGCTGCACCTTC. The rearrangement joins TRBV11-2 to TRBJ1-2; D not certain. Looked up from germline, CDR1 is SGHAT and CDR2 is FQNNGV. This CDR3 comprises 15 residues.

The chain links TRBV12-3 or TRBV12-4 to TRBJ2-3; 9 bases map to TRBD2. The J segment lost 0 bases and the V segment lost 6 bases, leaving 10 bases of the junction unmatched. CDR3 length: 17 amino acids. CDR3 sequence (DNA): TGTGCCAGCAGCCCGAGCGGAGCGGGAGGAAGCACAGATACGCAGTATTTT. Amino acids: CASSPSGAGGSTDTQYF.

This clonotype occurred many times. This chain uses TRBV29-1 with TRBJ2-1; tentative D call: TRBD2 (5 bases). The CDR3 sequence is 13 residues long. Trimming cost V 4 bases and J 3 bases, with 10 bases left between them. Germline CDR1 and CDR2: SQVTM and ANQGSEA. CDR3 protein: CSVGRHDYNEQFF. CDR3 bases: TGCAGCGTTGGGAGGCATGACTACAATGAGCAGTTCTTC.